The clone carrying this T cell receptor beta chain occurred a few times. The sample belongs to a study of control samples from healthy donors and cancer patients. Produced via immunoSEQ multiplex PCR; TCRdb's table is partial and in-frame only. The sample holds some 130,000 clones, 80% to 90% seen once. Germline V CDR1 and CDR2: ENHRY, SYGVKD. This CDR3 has 14 amino acids. V lost 8 bases and J lost 5; bases outside the gene matches: 9. The chain joins TRBV10-3 to TRBJ2-3; 8 positions match TRBD2. Source material: blood. This TCR was sampled from a woman in her 30s in good health. CDR3 region: CAILSGNRGDTQYF. The CDR3 nucleotides are TGTGCCATCCTTAGCGGGAACCGCGGAGATACGCAGTATTTT.